The 29 T cell receptor beta chains below come from one sample, sequenced in a study of T cell repertoires in cytomegalovirus infection (dated by TCRdb to the late 2010s). Their cognate antigens are unknown. Interpreted using the paper, the treatment or condition label stands for: in vitro stimulation with specific CMV peptide epitopes to enrich CMV-specific T cells. TCRdb shows the sequencer as Illumina HiSeq 1500. The public reads were reprocessed in TCRdb via fastp at Q25 and MiXCR, keeping in-frame beta chains. For every CDR3 protein sequence, its rows merge into one entry that carries the most common genes and DNA. Across this sample there are about 350,000 distinct CDR3 sequences, with approximately 35% seen only once. The ten largest clones represent roughly 13% of the sample. The sample was cultured PBMCs, taken from culture after CMV antigen stimulation. These receptor sequences come from a human donor in good health (CMV status not recorded). Some clones in this sample may be carry-over from other donors' samples.

This clonotype was detected only once. V is TRBV28 and J is TRBJ1-2, with TRBD1 matching over 8 bases. Per the germline V gene, CDR1 is MDHEN and CDR2 is SYDVKM. This CDR3 has 13 residues. V shed 5 bases, J shed 9 bases, and the junction held 8 bases outside the gene matches. CDR3 bases: TGTGCCAGCAGTAGCCCGGGACAGGACCGCTACACCTTC. Encoded protein: CASSSPGQDRYTF.

The chain uses TRBV29-1 and TRBJ2-3; tentatively, D is TRBD1 or TRBD2 (5 bases each). The length of the CDR3 is 14 residues. Germline V gene data show CDR1 as SQVTM and CDR2 as ANQGSEA. V lost 3 bases, J lost 0 bases, and 10 bases lay in between. For the CDR3, the DNA is TGCAGCGTTGACGGGGCGGGTAGCACAGATACGCAGTATTTT. It translates to CSVDGAGSTDTQYF.

This chain uses TRBV5-4 with TRBJ2-5; D is possibly TRBD2 (6 bases). Germline CDR1 is SGHNT and CDR2 is YYREEE (reference sequence). CDR3 length: 14 amino acids. V dropped 0 bases and J dropped 4 bases, with 10 bases sitting between them. The DNA of the CDR3 is TGTGCCAGCAGCTTGGCGCCAGCGGGAGAGACCCAGTACTTC. As protein: CASSLAPAGETQYF.

This sequence joins TRBV5-1 and TRBJ2-4; possible D gene TRBD2, 5 bases. V lost 4 bases and J lost 0, with 20 bases in between. The CDR3 sequence is 18 residues long. Germline CDR1 reads SGHRS; CDR2 reads YFSETQ. In DNA form, the CDR3 reads TGCGCCAGCAGCCCGGGTACCCCGACTATTCTAGCCAAAAACATTCAGTACTTC. Amino acid sequence: CASSPGTPTILAKNIQYF.

V usage is TRBV9 and J usage is TRBJ2-5, with D hard to call. This CDR3 region has 13 residues. Trimming shortened V by 0 bases and J by 1 base, and 4 bases separated the two germline ends. The germline V gene encodes CDR1 SGDLS and CDR2 YYNGEE. The CDR3 DNA sequence: TGTGCCAGCAGCGTAGATTTCCAAGAGACCCAGTACTTC. Its protein is CASSVDFQETQYF.

CDR3 in amino acids: CASSGGGTVSTDTQYF. In DNA, the CDR3 is TGTGCCAGCAGTGGGGGAGGGACTGTTAGCACAGATACGCAGTATTTT. The chain joins TRBV6-1 to TRBJ2-3; 7 bases are shared with TRBD2. This CDR3 has 16 amino acids. CDR1 and CDR2 from the germline V gene are MNHNS and SASEGT. Losses at the gene ends were 4 bases for V and 0 bases for J; bases not matched to a gene: 7.

This chain connects TRBV7-2 to TRBJ2-5; maybe TRBD1 (5 bases). The germline V gene has CDR1 SGHTA and CDR2 FQGNSA. V was pared by 5 bases and J by 3 bases, with 10 bases between. CDR3 length: 13 residues. The CDR3 reads CASSAPGKETQYF. The CDR3 coding sequence is TGTGCCAGCAGCGCCCCAGGGAAAGAGACCCAGTACTTC. The variable domain in full, completed from reference TRBV7-2 and TRBJ2-5, reads GAGVSQSPSNKVTEKGKDVELRCDPISGHTALYWYRQSLGQGLEFLIYFQGNSAPDKSGLPSDRFSAERTGGSVSTLTIQRTQQEDSAVYLCASSAPGKETQYFGPGTRLLVL.

This clonotype was detected a few times. The rearrangement links TRBV7-2 to TRBJ2-1, with TRBD2 matching 7 bases. Germline CDR1 SGHTA, CDR2 FQGNSA. Trimming removed 5 bases from V and 10 bases from J; junction bases left unmatched: 5. CDR3 size: 12 residues. The CDR3 sequence: CASSTNGGEQFF. Here the CDR3 DNA reads TGTGCCAGCAGCACGAACGGGGGGGAGCAGTTCTTC.

This sequence joins TRBV28 and TRBJ2-3; 8 positions match TRBD2. This CDR3 has 13 residues. Germline CDR1 MDHEN, CDR2 SYDVKM. J gave up 4 bases and V 6 bases, and 3 bases lay outside the gene matches. In nucleotides, the CDR3 is TGTGCCAGCAGCGGGAGGGAGGCAGATACGCAGTATTTT. Protein product: CASSGREADTQYF.

This chain links TRBV20-1 with TRBJ2-3; TRBD2 aligns across 8 bases. Losses at the gene ends were 5 bases for V and 4 bases for J; bases not matched to a gene: 11. The CDR3 extends over 15 amino acids. Germline V gene data show CDR1 as DFQATT and CDR2 as SNEGSKA (reference sequence). The CDR3 DNA reads as TGCAGTGCTTCGCCCAGCGGGAGTTGGGCAGATACGCAGTATTTT. Translating it yields CSASPSGSWADTQYF.

There are a few counts of this clonotype. The chain joins TRBV12-3 or TRBV12-4 to TRBJ2-1, with no clear D. CDR3 size: 12 residues. With 7 bases removed from V and 7 bases from J, the gap between germline ends came to 11 bases. CDR3 sequence: CASTTVGNEQFF. CDR3 nucleotide sequence: TGTGCCAGCACCACAGTGGGAAATGAGCAGTTCTTC.

The V call is TRBV20-1, the J call TRBJ2-5; 7 positions agree with TRBD1. From germline, CDR1 is DFQATT and CDR2 SNEGSKA (reference sequence). The CDR3 has 14 residues. V trimming: 6 bases; J trimming: 4 bases; junction bases outside the gene matches: 11. CDR3 amino acids: CSAPDRSRGETQYF. CDR3 nucleotides: TGCAGTGCCCCGGACAGGTCAAGGGGAGAGACCCAGTACTTC.

This clonotype was seen many times. This chain uses TRBV7-2 with TRBJ1-2, with 8 positions matching TRBD1. After removal of 6 bases from V and 2 bases from J, the junction contained 11 bases not matched to a gene. Germline-derived CDR1 and CDR2 are SGHTA and FQGNSA. This CDR3 contains 16 residues. The CDR3 sequence is CASSRTTGVWNYGYTF. CDR3 bases: TGTGCCAGCAGTCGGACGACAGGGGTTTGGAACTATGGCTACACCTTC.

This clonotype has only a few counts. This rearrangement joins TRBV25-1 to TRBJ2-2; D may be TRBD2 (7 bases). The CDR3 is 16 amino acids. CDR1 and CDR2 (germline): MGHDK, SYGVNS. Trimming shortened V by 4 bases and J by 5 bases, and 17 bases separated the two germline ends. The DNA for the CDR3 is TGTGCCAGCAGTGCCTGGATCGGGGGGCGGACCGGGGAGCTGTTTTTT. Translating it yields CASSAWIGGRTGELFF.

The J gene is TRBJ2-3, the V gene TRBV5-1; D is ambiguous. The CDR3 extends over 15 amino acids. V lost 4 bases, J lost 0 bases, and 12 bases lay in between. CDR1 is SGHRS, CDR2 YFSETQ, per germline. The CDR3 nucleotides read TGCGCCAGCAGCATCTTGGGGAAGAGCACAGATACGCAGTATTTT. It translates to CASSILGKSTDTQYF.

This chain links TRBV10-3 with TRBJ2-7, with 7 bases that match TRBD1. With V trimmed by 6 bases and J by 1 base, 3 bases remained unmatched. The CDR3 extends over 13 amino acids. CDR1 ENHRY and CDR2 SYGVKD come from the germline V gene. The CDR3 here is CAIRDRVSYEQYF. CDR3 DNA sequence: TGTGCCATCAGAGACAGGGTTTCCTACGAGCAGTACTTC.

There are many counts of this clonotype. The chain's CDR3 is CATRDGVLYEQYF. The DNA of the CDR3 is TGTGCTACAAGGGACGGGGTTCTCTACGAGCAGTACTTC. The chain joins TRBV7-9 to TRBJ2-7; D could derive from TRBD1 or TRBD2 (5 bases each). CDR1 SEHNR and CDR2 FQNEAQ come from the germline V gene (reference sequence). This CDR3 contains 13 residues.

V and J are TRBV6-5 and TRBJ1-1, with D uncertain. CDR3 length: 15 amino acids. CDR1 is MNHEY, CDR2 SVGAGI, per germline. V dropped 0 bases and J dropped 0 bases, with 8 bases sitting between them. The CDR3: CASSYSTLMNTEAFF. For the CDR3, the DNA is TGTGCCAGCAGTTACTCGACACTCATGAACACTGAAGCTTTCTTT.

The rearrangement joins TRBV7-2 to TRBJ2-1; D is unclear. V lost 4 bases to trimming and J lost 4 bases, with 20 bases between them. Per germline, CDR1 SGHTA and CDR2 FQGNSA. This CDR3 region has 17 residues. The CDR3: CASSSDSSWLSYNEQFF. Here the CDR3 DNA reads TGTGCCAGCAGCTCCGACTCATCGTGGCTATCTTACAATGAGCAGTTCTTC. Full variable domain (remainder filled in from reference TRBV7-2 and TRBJ2-1): GAGVSQSPSNKVTEKGKDVELRCDPISGHTALYWYRQSLGQGLEFLIYFQGNSAPDKSGLPSDRFSAERTGGSVSTLTIQRTQQEDSAVYLCASSSDSSWLSYNEQFFGPGTRLTVL.

The genes are TRBV11-2 and TRBJ2-2; D possibly corresponds to TRBD2 (5 bases). This CDR3 comprises 12 residues. Germline loops: CDR1 SGHAT, CDR2 FQNNGV. V was pared by 3 bases and J by 11 bases, with 10 bases between. The CDR3 nucleotides read TGTGCCAGCAGCTTGAACCCGGGAGAGCTGTTTTTT. As protein: CASSLNPGELFF.

V is TRBV7-9 and J is TRBJ2-3, with D uncertain. Deletions cut 4 bases from V and 1 base from J, with 9 bases between. Germline CDR1 SEHNR, CDR2 FQNEAQ (reference sequence). The CDR3 runs 14 residues. The CDR3 DNA is TGTGCCAGCAGCTCACCCGCGGGCACAGATACGCAGTATTTT. Encoded protein: CASSSPAGTDTQYF.

The CDR3 DNA follows: TGTGCCACCAGTGATTTTGCGGGGACTAACAATGAGCAGTTCTTC. Translated, it gives CATSDFAGTNNEQFF. The V call is TRBV24-1, the J call TRBJ2-1; 7 bases map to TRBD2. In germline, CDR1 is KGHDR, CDR2 SFDVKD. The V and J ends lost 1 base and 5 bases, in that order; junction bases with no gene match: 4. There are 15 residues in the CDR3.

In its sample, this clonotype was seen a few times. V is TRBV15 and J is TRBJ2-5; 7 bases map to TRBD1. J gave up 7 bases and V 1 base, and 6 bases lay outside the gene matches. This CDR3 has 14 amino acids. Germline V gene lookup returns CDR1 LNHNV and CDR2 YYDKDF (reference sequence). The CDR3 region is CATSRVDRESTQYF. The DNA for the CDR3 is TGTGCCACCAGCAGAGTTGACAGGGAGTCGACCCAGTACTTC.

The CDR3 region has the DNA TGTGCCAGCAGGGTGGACAGGGCGAACACCGGGGAGCTGTTTTTT. It encodes CASRVDRANTGELFF. The V call is TRBV6-1, the J call TRBJ2-2, with 8 bases fitting TRBD1. Germline CDR1 and CDR2: MNHNS and SASEGT. This CDR3 is built from 15 residues. The ends lost 6 bases at V and 0 bases at J; junction bases unmatched: 3.

The chain couples TRBV19 to TRBJ1-2, with TRBD1 matching 8 bases. The V gene end was trimmed by 7 bases and the J gene end by 1 base; junction bases not matched to a gene: 5. Germline assignment: CDR1 LNHDA and CDR2 SQIVND (reference sequence). This CDR3 has 14 residues. CDR3 in amino acids: CASKRQGLNYGYTF. The CDR3 DNA follows: TGTGCCAGTAAACGACAGGGGCTTAACTATGGCTACACCTTC.

A few counts support this clonotype. The V gene is TRBV7-8, the J gene TRBJ1-6, with D unclear. V lost 2 bases, J lost 7 bases, and 6 bases lay in between. Germline V CDR1 and CDR2: SGHVS, FQNEAQ. The CDR3 covers 13 residues. CDR3 sequence: CASSLQMNSPLHF. Here the CDR3 DNA reads TGTGCCAGCAGCTTACAGATGAATTCACCCCTCCACTTT.

The gene calls are TRBV20-1 and TRBJ2-5; D might be TRBD1 (6 bases). The V end lost 6 bases, the J end lost 0 bases, and 17 bases lay between the germline ends. CDR1 is DFQATT, CDR2 SNEGSKA, per germline (reference sequence). This CDR3 contains 15 residues. CDR3 nucleotide sequence: TGCAGTGCGTTGGGGGCAGGGGCCCACCAAGAGACCCAGTACTTC. Encoded protein: CSALGAGAHQETQYF.

The chain links TRBV4-2 to TRBJ2-3, with 12 bases lining up with TRBD2. J lost 9 bases, V lost 2 bases, and 18 bases had no gene match. The CDR3 extends over 19 amino acids. Germline CDR1 LGHNA, CDR2 YNFKEQ. In nucleotides, the CDR3 is TGTGCCAGCAGCCAACTGGGGGGGGATACTAGCGGGAGGTCCCGCACGCAGTATTTT. It codes for CASSQLGGDTSGRSRTQYF.

This clonotype was seen only a few times. The chain combines TRBV7-2 with TRBJ2-2, with D unresolved. Germline CDR1 is SGHTA and CDR2 is FQGNSA. The CDR3 has 15 residues. The V end was cut by 2 bases, the J end by 0 bases, with 7 bases between. CDR3 sequence reads: CASSLYSTNTGELFF. The CDR3 region has the DNA TGTGCCAGCAGCTTATATTCAACGAACACCGGGGAGCTGTTTTTT. Combining the CDR3 with reference TRBV7-2 and TRBJ2-2 gives the whole variable domain GAGVSQSPSNKVTEKGKDVELRCDPISGHTALYWYRQSLGQGLEFLIYFQGNSAPDKSGLPSDRFSAERTGGSVSTLTIQRTQQEDSAVYLCASSLYSTNTGELFFGEGSRLTVL.